This TCR beta chain was identified in a study of T cells expressing NK-cell markers. Reprocessing the 5' RACE reads, TCRdb reports a single entry for every CDR3 protein and omits DNA. This table lists over 200,000 distinct CDR3 sequences. The CDR3 runs 13 residues. The germline CDR1 and CDR2 sequences are MNHNS and SASEGT. Material: blood T cells: a sorted CD56 or NKG2C T cell subset, CD4+ or CD8+ T cells, or bulk PBMC T cells (not recorded which). This sequence originates from a man younger than 35 in good health. The chain recombines TRBV6-1 with TRBJ2-7; TCRdb designates TRBD2, a call that cannot be tested without DNA. The chain's CDR3 is CATGTALVNEQYF.